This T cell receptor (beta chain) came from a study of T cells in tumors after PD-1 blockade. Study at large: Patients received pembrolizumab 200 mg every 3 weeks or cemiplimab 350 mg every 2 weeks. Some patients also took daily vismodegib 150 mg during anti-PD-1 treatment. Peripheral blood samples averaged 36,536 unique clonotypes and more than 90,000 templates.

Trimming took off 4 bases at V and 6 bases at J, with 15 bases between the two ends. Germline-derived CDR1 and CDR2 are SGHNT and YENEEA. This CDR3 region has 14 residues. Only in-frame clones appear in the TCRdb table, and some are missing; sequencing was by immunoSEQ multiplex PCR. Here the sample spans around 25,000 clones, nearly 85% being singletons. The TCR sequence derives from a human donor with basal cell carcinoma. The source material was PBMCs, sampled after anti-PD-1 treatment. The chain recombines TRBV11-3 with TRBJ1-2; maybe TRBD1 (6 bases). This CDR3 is CASSSDGDTDGYTF. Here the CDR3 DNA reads TGTGCCAGCAGCTCAGATGGGGACACTGATGGCTACACCTTC.